The 27 T cell receptor beta chains below all came from one sample that was sequenced in a study of human T cells and chemical hapten exposure. One entry per CDR3 protein results from TCRdb running MiXCR on the 5' RACE reads. The sample holds 110,000 or so distinct CDR3 sequences; approximately 19% are singletons and the top ten take around 2.8%. Whole blood that had not been fractionated was the source of extracted total RNA. These receptors all come from a human donor in good health.

This rearrangement joins TRBV28 to TRBJ2-1; a weak D match, TRBD1 (5 bases). Trimming pared 5 bases from V and 4 bases from J, leaving 12 bases between. The CDR3 totals 14 residues. Germline V CDR1 and CDR2: MDHEN, SYDVKM. CDR3 residues: CASSHQGTYNEQFF. CDR3 DNA sequence: TGTGCCAGCAGTCACCAGGGAACGTACAATGAGCAGTTCTTC.

The table lists this clonotype with a few counts. This chain uses TRBV20-1 with TRBJ1-5; 7 bases are shared with TRBD1. The junction had 6 bases not matched to a gene; V was cut back by 4 bases and J by 0 bases. Germline lookup yields CDR1 DFQATT and CDR2 SNEGSKA (reference sequence). The CDR3 has 15 amino acids. CDR3 DNA: TGCAGTGCTAACAGGGGCGAATATAGCAATCAGCCCCAGCATTTT. Amino acids: CSANRGEYSNQPQHF.

V and J are TRBV28 and TRBJ1-2; TRBD1 is a possible D gene (6 bases). The V end lost 3 bases, the J end lost 8 bases, and 19 bases lay between the germline ends. Germline V CDR1 and CDR2: MDHEN, SYDVKM. The CDR3 runs to 15 residues. CDR3 residues: CASSFEDRFAWGYTF. The CDR3 coding sequence is TGTGCCAGCAGTTTTGAAGACAGGTTCGCGTGGGGCTACACCTTC.

The chain links TRBV6-5 to TRBJ1-1, with 7 bases fitting TRBD1. This CDR3 is 13 amino acids long. Per germline, CDR1 MNHEY and CDR2 SVGAGI. V trimming: 4 bases; J trimming: 3 bases; junction bases outside the gene matches: 2. CDR3 sequence reads: CASSLQGYTEAFF. The CDR3 DNA is TGTGCCAGCAGTTTACAGGGGTACACTGAAGCTTTCTTT.

The CDR3 region has the DNA TGTGCCAGCTCCCCAAGCGTCCAGAGCTATGGCTACACCTTC. Translating gives CASSPSVQSYGYTF. The rearrangement links TRBV28 to TRBJ1-2, with D uncertain. The germline gives CDR1 MDHEN, CDR2 SYDVKM. The CDR3 is 14 amino acids. Trimming stripped 8 bases from V and 4 bases from J, with 17 bases between.

This clonotype has just a few counts. The chain has TRBV7-2 and TRBJ2-4; no reliable D call. Deletions cut 8 bases from V and 1 base from J, with 12 bases between. Germline V gives CDR1 SGHTA, CDR2 FQGNSA. This CDR3 has 14 amino acids. The DNA for the CDR3 is TGTGCCAGCTCCAAGTCGGCGGCCAAAAACATTCAGTACTTC. As protein: CASSKSAAKNIQYF.

The chain combines TRBV18 with TRBJ2-5, with D possibly TRBD2 on 6 matching bases. The CDR3 covers 20 residues. The germline V gene encodes CDR1 KGHSH and CDR2 LQKENI. V was clipped by 3 bases and J by 7 bases, with 33 bases between them. CDR3 loop: CASSPISDRKTGGIVGTQYF. DNA for the CDR3: TGTGCCAGCTCACCCATCTCAGACCGAAAGACTGGCGGGATCGTCGGGACCCAGTACTTC.

This clonotype was seen more than once but under ten times. The chain employs TRBV12-3 or TRBV12-4 and TRBJ1-2; the D gene is possibly TRBD1 (5 bases). This CDR3 region has 12 residues. V lost 6 bases, J lost 3 bases, and 8 bases lay in between. CDR3 DNA: TGTGCCAGCAGCCCCAGGGACTATGGCTACACCTTC. This encodes CASSPRDYGYTF.

V usage is TRBV14 and J usage is TRBJ2-4; D is perhaps TRBD1 or TRBD2 (5 bases each). This CDR3 comprises 18 residues. CDR1 is SGHDN, CDR2 FVKESK, per germline. The V and J ends lost 3 bases and 0 bases respectively, with 18 bases between them. The CDR3 sequence: CASSQRPVGTVAKNIQYF. CDR3 bases: TGTGCCAGCAGCCAGAGACCTGTAGGGACGGTAGCCAAAAACATTCAGTACTTC.

The chain uses TRBV7-9 and TRBJ1-2; no definite D call. From germline, CDR1 is SEHNR and CDR2 FQNEAQ (reference sequence). Trimming pared 0 bases from V and 4 bases from J, leaving 21 bases between. The CDR3 loop spans 18 amino acids. Written as DNA, the CDR3 is TGTGCCAGCAGCTTAGCCCCAGAAAAATACGGAGGTCGCTATGGCTACACCTTC. Encoded protein: CASSLAPEKYGGRYGYTF.

The chain links TRBV7-9 to TRBJ2-3, with 7 bases matching TRBD2. Trimming cost V 4 bases and J 4 bases; bases outside gene matches: 5. CDR1 and CDR2 (germline): SEHNR, FQNEAQ (reference sequence). The CDR3 is 14 residues long. The CDR3 reads CASSSGLGADTQYF. The CDR3 DNA reads as TGTGCCAGCAGCTCCGGACTAGGGGCAGATACGCAGTATTTT.

The chain carries TRBV6-6 and TRBJ2-3; D may be TRBD2 (5 bases). The length of the CDR3 is 14 residues. V lost 4 bases to trimming and J lost 7 bases, with 15 bases between them. Germline V gene lookup returns CDR1 MNHNY and CDR2 SVGAGI (reference sequence). The CDR3, as DNA: TGTGCCAGCAGTTCCGACTACAGCGAAAATACGCAGTATTTT. Translating it yields CASSSDYSENTQYF.

V gene TRBV12-3 or TRBV12-4 combines with J gene TRBJ2-3; D might be TRBD2 (5 bases). Trimming pared 6 bases from V and 5 bases from J, leaving 15 bases between. The CDR3 is 14 residues long. The CDR3 is CASSPPRRRDTQYF. The CDR3 DNA follows: TGTGCCAGCAGCCCTCCGCGGAGGAGAGATACGCAGTATTTT.

The chain uses TRBV12-3 or TRBV12-4 and TRBJ2-3; 8 bases line up with TRBD1. V lost 3 bases and J lost 12; bases outside the gene matches: 5. CDR3 size: 12 residues. The CDR3 protein is CASSFPDRDQYF. CDR3 DNA sequence: TGTGCCAGCAGTTTCCCGGACAGGGACCAGTATTTT.

The chain combines TRBV30 with TRBJ2-3, with D possibly TRBD2 on 5 matching bases. This CDR3 has 15 amino acids. Trimming stripped 2 bases from V and 0 bases from J, with 12 bases between. Germline V gives CDR1 GTSNPN, CDR2 SVGIG (reference sequence). CDR3 DNA: TGTGCCTGGAGTAAGAAGGACTCTAGCACAGATACGCAGTATTTT. This encodes CAWSKKDSSTDTQYF.

This clonotype was observed many times. This chain connects TRBV27 to TRBJ2-3; D unresolved. V was cut by 2 bases and J by 3 bases, with 9 bases left in between. CDR3 length: 14 amino acids. CDR1 is MNHEY, CDR2 SMNVEV, per germline (reference sequence). The CDR3 sequence: CASSLRQATDTQYF. The CDR3 bases are TGTGCCAGCAGTTTACGACAAGCTACAGATACGCAGTATTTT.

In this sample, this clonotype turned up a few times. This chain links TRBV11-2 with TRBJ2-3, with D possibly TRBD2 on 6 matching bases. V was trimmed by 0 bases and J by 5 bases, leaving 18 bases between them. The V gene's germline CDR1 is SGHAT and CDR2 FQNNGV. The length of the CDR3 is 17 residues. The CDR3 reads CASSLDTGPLAKDTQYF. The CDR3 region has the DNA TGTGCCAGCAGCTTAGATACCGGCCCCCTAGCGAAAGATACGCAGTATTTT.

V is TRBV4-1 and J is TRBJ1-5; D is ambiguous. Trimming took 0 bases from V and 6 from J, leaving 9 bases between them. This CDR3 comprises 14 residues. The germline V gene encodes CDR1 MGHRA and CDR2 YSYEKL. CDR3: CASSQDRTSQPQHF. The DNA of the CDR3 is TGCGCCAGCAGCCAAGATCGTACGTCTCAGCCCCAGCATTTT.

This clonotype was observed a few times. The chain is built from TRBV11-2 and TRBJ2-3; 8 bases are a match to TRBD1. CDR1 SGHAT and CDR2 FQNNGV come from the germline V gene. With V trimmed by 5 bases and J by 2 bases, 6 bases remained unmatched. CDR3 length: 15 amino acids. The chain's CDR3 is CASSDRQGLTDTQYF. CDR3 coding DNA: TGTGCCAGCAGCGATAGACAGGGGCTCACAGATACGCAGTATTTT.

This clonotype showed up just a few times. This sequence joins TRBV28 and TRBJ2-2; either TRBD1 or TRBD2 may fit D (5 bases each). This CDR3 has 16 residues. Germline-derived CDR1 and CDR2 are MDHEN and SYDVKM. V lost 6 bases and J 1 base, leaving 15 bases between the germline ends. The CDR3 coding sequence is TGTGCCAGCAGAGGGGCAGGGACGGTGAACACCGGGGAGCTGTTTTTT. Translating gives CASRGAGTVNTGELFF.

The chain carries TRBV27 and TRBJ2-7; D is ambiguous. The CDR3 totals 14 residues. Trimming took 3 bases from V and 2 from J, leaving 11 bases between them. Germline assignment: CDR1 MNHEY and CDR2 SMNVEV (reference sequence). This CDR3 is CASSLLGQTYEQYF. CDR3 sequence (DNA): TGTGCCAGCAGTTTGCTAGGGCAGACCTACGAGCAGTACTTC.

Only a few counts were recorded for this clonotype. This chain joins TRBV5-1 and TRBJ2-3; 7 bases match TRBD2. From germline, CDR1 is SGHRS and CDR2 YFSETQ. The CDR3 contains 13 residues. J was trimmed by 6 bases and V by 4 bases; bases with no gene match: 5. The CDR3, as DNA: TGCGCCAGCAGCGGCGATAGCGGGGATACGCAGTATTTT. It yields the protein CASSGDSGDTQYF.

In this sample, this clonotype turned up a few times. The chain links TRBV20-1 to TRBJ2-2; 12 positions agree with TRBD2. There are 18 residues in the CDR3. The V gene end was trimmed by 0 bases and the J gene end by 0 bases; junction bases not matched to a gene: 5. The germline CDR1 and CDR2 sequences are DFQATT and SNEGSKA (reference sequence). The CDR3 DNA reads as TGCAGTGCTAGAGATAGGGGGACTAGCGGGCCGAACACCGGGGAGCTGTTTTTT. Its protein is CSARDRGTSGPNTGELFF.

This clonotype was seen only a few times. The J gene is TRBJ1-2, the V gene TRBV12-3 or TRBV12-4, with a weak D call TRBD1 (5 bases). The ends were cut back, 2 bases at V and 8 bases at J, with 21 bases in the middle. The CDR3 is 16 residues long. The CDR3 here is CASSLRVQARGGGYTF. DNA of the CDR3: TGTGCCAGCAGTTTAAGGGTCCAGGCCCGTGGGGGAGGCTACACCTTC.

V and J are TRBV4-1 and TRBJ2-5, with TRBD2 as a possible D gene (6 bases). Trimming removed 0 bases at V and 3 bases at J, with 17 bases between. This CDR3 contains 17 residues. Per the germline V gene, CDR1 is MGHRA and CDR2 is YSYEKL. CDR3 in amino acids: CASSQEERGSGKETQYF. CDR3 bases: TGCGCCAGCAGCCAAGAAGAACGGGGGAGTGGCAAAGAGACCCAGTACTTC.

In this sample, this clonotype turned up a few times. The rearrangement links TRBV12-3 or TRBV12-4 to TRBJ2-1; TRBD2 matches at 11 bases. The CDR3 is 15 residues long. After removal of 3 bases from V and 7 bases from J, the junction contained 5 bases not matched to a gene. The CDR3 spells CASSFASGRFNEQFF. The CDR3 coding sequence is TGTGCCAGCAGTTTTGCTAGCGGGAGGTTTAATGAGCAGTTCTTC.

The V and J genes are TRBV24-1 and TRBJ2-3, with 8 bases identical to TRBD2. The CDR3 consists of 17 residues. J lost 5 bases, V lost 1 base, and 10 bases had no gene match. In germline, CDR1 is KGHDR, CDR2 SFDVKD. In DNA, the CDR3 is TGTGCCACCAGTGATTTAGCGGGAGAGGATGCGAGAGATACGCAGTATTTT. Protein product: CATSDLAGEDARDTQYF.